This T cell receptor (beta chain) originates from a study of CD8 T cells in ankylosing spondylitis (TCRdb year 2017). The study in broad terms: T cell receptor beta repertoires were profiled in healthy donors and ankylosing spondylitis patients so that disease-linked TCR variants could be found. Peripheral blood was sampled, and synovial fluid was also collected from ankylosing spondylitis patients. The whole study cohort included 90 to 120 healthy donors and about two dozen ankylosing spondylitis patients. Overall study outcomes, separate from this receptor: The disease-linked clones had a CD8+ phenotype and were found at relatively low frequencies in peripheral blood. Some motif variants were previously reported in synovial fluid and blood of reactive arthritis patients, suggesting common disease-initiation mechanisms. According to the report, matched synovial fluid samples from ankylosing spondylitis patients were significantly enriched for the disease-linked clones. A TCR beta motif of seven or eight highly homologous amino acid variants appeared characteristic of blood from ankylosing spondylitis patients.

Sequencing instrument: Illumina HiSeq 2500. Quantitative 5'-RACE with molecular barcodes was used to prepare TCR beta libraries. The study's own analysis went as follows. Disease-linked TCR variants were identified with a new computational method built on a probabilistic model of VDJ rearrangement. TCRdb handled the public reads itself, with Q25 trimming in fastp and clone calling in MiXCR, and kept productive beta chains. Rows are combined by CDR3 protein, so each entry shows the most common genes and DNA. The V and J calls reflect TCRdb's pipeline rather than the authors' work. A total of 100,000 to 150,000 distinct CDR3 sequences appear in this sample, approximately 13% of them only once. Of the sample, about 3% is held by the ten largest clones. From the cysteine through the phenylalanine, the CDR3 covers 15 amino acids. Only CDR3 DNA remains: 45 bases, in frame from the first base. CDR1 MNHEY and CDR2 SVGAGI were looked up in the germline V gene. V gives up 0 bases and J gives up 0 bases, and the segment between their germline ends measures 9 bases.

This clonotype was seen at least ten times. This clone's antigen is unknown. No base qualities exist here, and no much larger clone lies one base off it. Input material: blood, either unsorted or a sorted T cell fraction (not recorded which). This TCR was recovered from a female donor with ankylosing spondylitis or in good health (not recorded which). The chain is made from TRBV6-5 and TRBJ2-7; the D gene identity is not certain. The CDR3 protein: CASSYSGYSSYEQYF. The DNA sequence is given as TGTGCCAGCAGTTACTCCGGGTATAGCTCCTACGAGCAGTACTTC.